The entry below describes one TCR beta chain. Its antigen remains unknown. This sample is drawn from a study of cytomegalovirus exposure and HLA in healthy donors. Background on the study: A data release that came early held tens of millions of unique TCRs from HLA-typed donors.

Study conclusions and caveats: Reported results showed that the classifier diagnosed cytomegalovirus status with high specificity and sensitivity. Cytomegalovirus association was assigned to approximately 160 TCR beta chains.

60 Vbeta and 13 Jbeta primers were used in PCR. The protocol was immunoSEQ multiplex PCR, while the TCRdb copy is restricted to in-frame clones and leaves out a portion. This table holds about 130,000 clones, about 80% found once. Germline values: CDR1 LGHNA, CDR2 YNFKEQ. The CDR3 has 16 amino acids. V lost 0 bases, J lost 2 bases, and 14 bases lay in between. Sequencing used PBMCs. J is TRBJ2-7 and V is TRBV4-2; tentative D call: TRBD2 (6 bases). The origin of this receptor is a man between 25 and 39 years old in good health and CMV-seronegative. The CDR3 sequence is CASSQDGAGTTYEQYF. The DNA for the CDR3 is TGTGCCAGCAGCCAAGATGGTGCGGGGACGACCTACGAGCAGTACTTC.